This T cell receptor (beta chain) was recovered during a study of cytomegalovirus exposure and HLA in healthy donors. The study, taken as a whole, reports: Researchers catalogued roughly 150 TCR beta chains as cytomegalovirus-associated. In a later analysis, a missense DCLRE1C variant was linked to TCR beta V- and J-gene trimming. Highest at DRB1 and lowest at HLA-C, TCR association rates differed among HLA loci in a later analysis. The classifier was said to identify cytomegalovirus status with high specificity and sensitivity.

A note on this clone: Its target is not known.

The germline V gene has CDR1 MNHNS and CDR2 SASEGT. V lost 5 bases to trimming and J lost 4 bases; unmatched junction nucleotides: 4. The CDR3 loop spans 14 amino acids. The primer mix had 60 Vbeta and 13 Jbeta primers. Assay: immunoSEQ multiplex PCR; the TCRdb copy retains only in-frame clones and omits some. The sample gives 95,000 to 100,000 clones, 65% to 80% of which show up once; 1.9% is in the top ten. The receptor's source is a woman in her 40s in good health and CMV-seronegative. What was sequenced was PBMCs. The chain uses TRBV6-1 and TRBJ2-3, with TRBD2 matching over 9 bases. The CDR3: CASSLTSGPDTQYF. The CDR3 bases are TGTGCCAGCAGTTTAACTAGCGGGCCAGATACGCAGTATTTT.